Following are 6 T cell receptor beta chains from one sample sequenced in a study of shared T cell receptors in the human thymus. Only in-frame clones appear in the TCRdb table, and some are missing; sequencing was by immunoSEQ multiplex PCR. The sample holds around 730,000 clones, 70% to 90% seen once. The sample was also reused in another study, on human thymus T cells.

The sequenced sample consisted of thymocytes. Receptors were obtained from a girl under three years old with a congenital heart defect.

The chain couples TRBV5-1 to TRBJ1-2; 9 bases fit TRBD1. The CDR3 has 14 residues. Trimming at V came to 6 bases and at J to 7 bases, leaving 10 bases not matched to a gene. The germline gives CDR1 SGHRS, CDR2 YFSETQ. Written as DNA, the CDR3 is TGCGCCAGCACCGGGACAGGGTCTCTTTTTGGCTACACCTTC. Its translation is CASTGTGSLFGYTF.

The rearrangement uses TRBV5-6 and TRBJ1-3; 7 positions match TRBD1. CDR3 length: 16 residues. After removal of 8 bases from V and 0 bases from J, the junction contained 11 bases not matched to a gene. Germline V gene lookup returns CDR1 SGHDT and CDR2 YYEEEE. CDR3 sequence (DNA): TGTGCCAGTTACACCGGGACAGATCCCTCTGGAAACACCATATATTTT. This encodes CASYTGTDPSGNTIYF. The full variable domain, completed using reference TRBV5-6 and TRBJ1-3, is DAGVTQSPTHLIKTRGQQVTLRCSPKSGHDTVSWYQQALGQGPQFIFQYYEEEERQRGNFPDRFSGHQFPNYSSELNVNALLLGDSALYLCASYTGTDPSGNTIYFGEGSWLTVV.

The gene calls are TRBV20-1 and TRBJ2-7; D unresolved. This CDR3 is 11 amino acids long. Trimming took off 0 bases at V and 5 bases at J, with 5 bases between the two ends. Germline CDR1 DFQATT, CDR2 SNEGSKA (reference sequence). The CDR3 DNA sequence: TGCAGTGCTAGAGATCTCCACGAGCAGTACTTC. Protein: CSARDLHEQYF.

The V gene is TRBV12-5, the J gene TRBJ1-4; 9 bases are a match to TRBD1. Losses at the gene ends were 6 bases for V and 0 bases for J; bases not matched to a gene: 11. Germline lookup yields CDR1 LGHNT and CDR2 FRNRAP. CDR3 length: 18 amino acids. This chain's CDR3 is CASGPPGQGTPTNEKLFF. In nucleotides, the CDR3 is TGTGCTAGTGGACCTCCGGGACAGGGAACACCAACTAATGAAAAACTGTTTTTT.

The CDR3 spells CASSLGGFSGNTIYF. CDR3 in DNA: TGTGCCAGCAGTCTCGGGGGGTTCTCTGGAAACACCATATATTTT. This rearrangement joins TRBV6-5 to TRBJ1-3, with D perhaps TRBD1 (5 bases). Germline V gene lookup returns CDR1 MNHEY and CDR2 SVGAGI. V dropped 5 bases and J dropped 0 bases, with 11 bases sitting between them. This CDR3 region has 15 residues.

The chain has TRBV28 and TRBJ1-5, with a weak D call TRBD1 (6 bases). Trimming removed 7 bases at V and 1 base at J, with 11 bases between. The CDR3 contains 14 residues. CDR1 is MDHEN and CDR2 is SYDVKM in the germline V gene. CDR3 region: CASKGGRSNQPQHF. In DNA form, the CDR3 reads TGTGCCAGCAAGGGGGGGAGAAGCAATCAGCCCCAGCATTTT.